This T cell receptor (beta chain) appears in the sequencing data of a study of cytomegalovirus exposure and HLA in healthy donors (dated by TCRdb to about 2017). Broadly, across the study: According to an earlier analysis of around 600 of the donors, roughly 180 million T cells yielded some 110 million unique TCR beta sequences and about 300 Gb of sequence data. Alongside the repertoire data, information on donor age, sex, ethnicity and CMV serostatus was compiled. A later genetic analysis used genome-wide SNP genotypes for about 60% of the 666 donors, treating that subset as a discovery cohort. The genetic ancestry cluster associated with self-reported Caucasian donors included 70% to 85% of the roughly 400 genotyped donors. The study profiled the T cell repertoires of 550 to 700 subjects by immunosequencing and related them to cytomegalovirus serostatus. Along with the roughly 700-subject first cohort, a separate validation cohort of roughly 110 different subjects was used. In an earlier analysis of 587 of the donors, high-throughput TCR beta sequencing was used to judge whether each TCR beta V gene segment behaved as functional or pseudogenic. To predict cytomegalovirus infection status, the study brought together high-throughput TCR immunosequencing, statistical association of individual TCRs with disease status, and machine learning. The study aimed to test whether cataloging public T cell receptors could reveal signatures of past pathogen exposure. On average, 235,054 unique TCR beta nucleotide sequences were sequenced per donor among roughly 430 genotyped donors of the cohort, with roughly 19% of those sequences being non-productive. Rather than drawing on any new phenotypic data, the later analysis identified candidate immune exposures from TCR beta sequences and the way those sequences occurred across donors. The number of donors typed differed by locus, with about 629-630 for A, B, C, DRB1 and DQB1, 522 for DQA1, about 610 for DPA1, and approximately 470 for DPB1. Four or five DR-DQ haplotypes were treated as single units for association and clustering because of strong linkage in the cohort. Both class I and class II loci were covered by HLA typing, at four-digit resolution. A later analysis re-examined previously published TCR beta repertoires from more than 550 donors and added high-resolution HLA genotyping to investigate patterns of TCR occurrence. All discovery cohort repertoires had been generated using a single sequencing platform. An early release that covered 640 HLA-typed donors contained about 300 gigabases of sequencing data and about 93 million unique TCR sequences.

CDR1 SGDLS and CDR2 YYNGEE are derived from the germline V gene. The CDR3 contains 16 residues, cysteine and phenylalanine counted. The retained sequence is limited to the CDR3, 48 bases, with the frame set at the first base. V loses 0 bases, J loses 7 bases, and the germline ends lie 16 bases apart. To note about this clone: The target of this receptor is not known. No base-level quality is on record; no much larger clone is a single base apart.

The cohort was made up of under 800 healthy bone marrow donors. All cohort members were sampled while nominally healthy, although unrecorded immune exposures were likely present. The donor was CMV seronegative and was included in the group of a few hundred seronegative cohort members. Every donor gave a peripheral blood sample, and the peripheral blood mononuclear cells from that sample were used for TCR beta sequencing. Genomic DNA was extracted from the blood cell samples with the Qiagen DNeasy Blood Extraction Kit. Broader findings and caveats from the paper: When HLA alleles, especially DR and DQ, strongly co-occurred, attributing TCR associations to individual alleles was difficult. In an earlier analysis of about 540 of the donors, most TCR beta V segments were observed in productive rearrangements about 87% or about 30% of the time, broadly matching IMGT annotations. According to a later analysis, parvovirus B19, influenza, CMV and Epstein-Barr virus appeared linked to several top co-occurrence clusters. A later genetic analysis reported fewer N-insertions in productive TCRs among donors in an Asian-associated ancestry cluster than the approximately 700-donor mean. Some IMGT-functional V segments, including TRBV6-2 and TRBV6-3, could not be told apart with the 87-base-pair reads, so those segments were excluded. In a later analysis, most CMV-associated TCR beta chains were found to appear HLA-restricted, with HLA associations seemingly driven largely by CMV exposure. It was suggested by the authors that the approach could potentially be generalized to other disease states and immunological phenotypes. Because counts were too low, some 17 rarely observed V segments, including chromosome 9 orphons, were left out of the earlier analysis of 587 of the donors. In a later analysis, HLA-associated TCR beta chains showed more clonal expansion and lower generation probabilities than non-associated chains that were equally common. Because some donors lacked HLA typing at each locus, the association tests relied only on the typed subset. A further reported finding was that TCR beta sequences accurately predicted the HLA-A and HLA-B alleles for most subjects in the first cohort. V-gene and J-gene trimming of TCR beta chains was associated with a missense DCLRE1C variant in a later genetic analysis, and the association was replicated in an independent cohort. In a later analysis, TCR association rates were found to vary across HLA loci, with the most associated TCRs seen for DRB1 alleles and the fewest for HLA-C alleles. A group of highly shared sequence variants was considered likely to be a technical artifact of the sequencing pipeline. At a false discovery rate of 0.05, a later analysis linked some 17,000 TCR beta sequences to specific HLA alleles. The study listed approximately 160 TCR beta chains as associated with cytomegalovirus. In vitro tests confirmed that a few of the cytomegalovirus-associated TCR beta chains recognize cytomegalovirus antigens. Linkage disequilibrium might explain the correlated functional status among segregating V segments, but an unknown experimental factor could not be excluded. Across donors, most TCR sequences were observed very rarely, whereas some public TCRs were present in many individuals. This cohort had only TCR beta chains sequenced, and the lack of alpha or paired-chain data limited which features could be detected. The presence/absence analyses assumed that sequencing depth was roughly uniform across donors, and that assumption may not be true. The classifier was reported to diagnose cytomegalovirus status with high specificity and sensitivity in both the original and validation cohorts. CMV serostatus was the only immune exposure information available for the cohort.

The library relied on the immunoSEQ multiplex PCR assay. For the multiplex PCR, a mixture combining 60 forward primers for TCR Vbeta segments and 13 reverse primers for TCR Jbeta segments was used. The CDR3 region of rearranged TCR beta genes was amplified from genomic DNA by a multiplex PCR assay. The amplified TCR beta libraries were sequenced on the Illumina HiSeq System as 87-base-pair reads. The study's processing was this. In a later analysis, tens of millions of unique TCR beta chains were counted across the 500 to 850 repertoires, and about 10 million of these chains were shared by at least two donors. Raw reads were error-corrected and collapsed into unique sequences with a nearest-neighbor algorithm that merged closely related sequences to remove PCR and sequencing errors. To assign V, D and J gene segments, CDR3 sequences were aligned to IMGT reference sequences. For a sequence to be retained, a match of at least six nucleotides to both a V gene segment and a J gene segment was required. A rearrangement counted as productive if the CDR3 had no stop codons and remained in frame with V and J, and every other rearrangement counted as non-productive. Following IMGT convention, CDR3 was defined as the stretch from the second conserved V-encoded cysteine up to the conserved J-encoded phenylalanine. The earlier analysis of 587 of the donors excluded sequences that lacked an unambiguous match to a single V gene segment. In an earlier analysis of 587 of the donors, V segments were called functional above 56.7% productive rearrangements and were called segregating when the between-donor standard deviation exceeded 5%. A statistical classification framework was built to diagnose cytomegalovirus status from the catalog of TCR beta chain sequences. In a later analysis, TCR nucleotide sequences were compared against IMGT/GENE-DB human TR gene sequences so that V and J genes could be assigned. In a later analysis, CDR3 sequences and most-parsimonious VDJ recombination scenarios were assigned using the TCRdist pipeline. A later analysis defined each TCR beta chain by its CDR3 amino acid sequence plus V-gene family, and excluded reads lacking a unique V-gene family. A later analysis removed 500 to 600 highly shared, low-generation-probability nucleotide sequences to deal with suspected cross-contamination and a sequencing artifact. A later analysis calculated a clonal expansion index for each public chain from normalized within-repertoire ranks of inferred template counts. Generation probabilities in a later analysis came from a VDJ recombination model fitted to out-of-frame rearrangements, and those results were checked against IGoR. A later analysis scored TCR-TCR, TCR-HLA and TCR-CMV co-occurrence with hypergeometric tests, applying a repertoire-size bias correction to TCR pairs. In a later analysis, false discovery rates were estimated by permuting HLA or CMV assignments 20 times. In a later analysis, co-occurring TCRs were grouped using DBSCAN, with TCRdist sequence similarity added in when clustering inside HLA-allele-positive subsets. Repertoires with fewer than 30,000 or more than 120,000 public chains, plus five repertoires with anomalous nucleotide sharing, were excluded from co-occurrence clustering. TCRdb took over this immuneACCESS table, retaining in-frame rearrangements with V and J assigned. Such tables are incomplete; in checked studies, under half of the missing clones stem from an unresolved V gene, and the remainder is unexplained. V and J calls and clone size come straight from that table; D and trimming were deduced from the DNA. This sample comprises some 200,000 clones, 65% to 80% of them detected only once. The top ten clonotypes cover 0.2% to 0.25% of the sample.

Source material: PBMCs. This sequence was found in a girl aged 2 to 9 in good health and CMV-seronegative. The V and J segments used are TRBV9 and TRBJ2-2, with a weak D call of TRBD2 (7 bases match). The CDR3 region: CASSVGWGGADGELFF. The DNA sequence follows: TGTGCCAGCAGCGTAGGATGGGGGGGGGCTGACGGGGAGCTGTTTTTT.